This TCR beta chain is from a study of T cells after posttransplantation cyclophosphamide. Regarding the study as a whole: Blood and skin or GI T cell repertoires showed limited TRB overlap. Donor CD8+ memory clones often dominated recipient blood repertoires at later times. Recipient CMV seropositivity and CMV reactivation strongly tracked TRB clonality.

This CDR3 has 14 amino acids. CDR1 SNHLY and CDR2 FYNNEI come from the germline V gene. V was pared by 8 bases and J by 6 bases, with 11 bases of the junction left unmatched. Turning to this clone: What it binds is not known.

Libraries were prepared by immunoSEQ multiplex PCR; TCRdb keeps only in-frame clonotypes and omits some of them. The sample holds 15,000 to 20,000 clones, 87% seen once. Busulfan-fludarabine conditioning, marrow transplant, and cyclophosphamide on days +3 and +4 were administered. Here the sequenced sample was PBMCs, taken after allogeneic stem cell transplant with posttransplant cyclophosphamide. The chain joins TRBV2 to TRBJ1-2, with TRBD1 matching 8 bases. This TCR came from a female patient in her 40s who received an allogeneic stem cell transplant from a related donor, was CMV-positive, and had no GVHD. A share of the T cells may be of graft donor origin. Here the CDR3 reads CASGRGPARDGYTF. In nucleotides, the CDR3 is TGTGCCAGCGGCAGGGGGCCTGCGAGGGATGGCTACACCTTC.